This T cell receptor (beta chain) was sequenced during a study of blood T cell repertoires in COVID-19. Study summary: Spain, Italy and the United States supplied samples that represented acute and convalescent COVID-19.

TCRdb's table, derived via immunoSEQ multiplex PCR, lists solely in-frame clones and lacks some. The data contain a few hundred thousand clones, roughly 88% of them singletons. Germline-derived CDR1 and CDR2 are LGHDT and YNNKEL (reference sequence). V was cut by 0 bases and J by 6 bases, with 6 bases left in between. The CDR3 consists of 12 residues. Participant reports of clinical history set cohort assignment. This sequence joins TRBV3-1 (or the pseudogene TRBV3-2) and TRBJ2-7; D not certain. The TCR was taken from a middle-aged woman with acute COVID-19. Material: PBMCs or T cells enriched from blood (not recorded which). The CDR3, as DNA: TGTGCCAGCAGCCAAGATTTCGTCGAGCAGTACTTC. This gives the protein CASSQDFVEQYF.